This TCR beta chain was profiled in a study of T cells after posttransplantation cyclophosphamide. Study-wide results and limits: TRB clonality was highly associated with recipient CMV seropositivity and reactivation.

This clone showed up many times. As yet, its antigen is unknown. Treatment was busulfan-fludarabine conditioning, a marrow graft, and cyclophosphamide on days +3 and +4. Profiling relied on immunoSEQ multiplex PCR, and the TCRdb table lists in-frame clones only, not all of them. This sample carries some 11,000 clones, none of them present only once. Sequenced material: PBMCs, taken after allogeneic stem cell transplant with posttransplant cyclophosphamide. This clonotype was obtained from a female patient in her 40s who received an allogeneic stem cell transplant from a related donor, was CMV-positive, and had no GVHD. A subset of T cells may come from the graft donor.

The CDR3 here is CASSLPLDTEAFF. CDR3 in DNA: TGCGCCAGCAGCTTGCCCCTAGACACTGAAGCTTTCTTT. This chain links TRBV5-1 with TRBJ1-1; no clear D. The CDR3 covers 13 residues. CDR1 and CDR2 (germline): SGHRS, YFSETQ. V lost 1 base to trimming and J lost 3 bases, with 7 bases between them.